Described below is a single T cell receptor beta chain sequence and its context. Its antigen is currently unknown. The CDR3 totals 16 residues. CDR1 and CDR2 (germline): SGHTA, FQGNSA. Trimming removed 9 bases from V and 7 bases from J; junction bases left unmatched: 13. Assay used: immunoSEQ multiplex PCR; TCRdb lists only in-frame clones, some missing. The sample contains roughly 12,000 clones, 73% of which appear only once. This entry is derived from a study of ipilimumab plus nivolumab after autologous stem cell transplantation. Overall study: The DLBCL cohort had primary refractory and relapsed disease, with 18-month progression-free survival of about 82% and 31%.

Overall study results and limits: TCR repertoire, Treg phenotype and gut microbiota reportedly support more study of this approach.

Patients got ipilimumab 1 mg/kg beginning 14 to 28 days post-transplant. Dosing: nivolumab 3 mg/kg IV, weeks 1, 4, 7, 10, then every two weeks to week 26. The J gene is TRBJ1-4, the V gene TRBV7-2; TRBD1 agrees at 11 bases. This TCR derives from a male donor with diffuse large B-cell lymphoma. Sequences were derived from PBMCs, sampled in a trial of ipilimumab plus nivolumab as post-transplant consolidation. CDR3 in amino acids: CARDRDRGGVGEKLFF. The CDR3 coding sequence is TGTGCCAGGGACCGGGACAGGGGGGGCGTTGGTGAAAAACTGTTTTTT. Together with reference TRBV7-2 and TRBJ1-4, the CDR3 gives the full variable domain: GAGVSQSPSNKVTEKGKDVELRCDPISGHTALYWYRQSLGQGLEFLIYFQGNSAPDKSGLPSDRFSAERTGGSVSTLTIQRTQQEDSAVYLCARDRDRGGVGEKLFFGSGTQLSVL.